Here is one TCR beta chain with its context. The record originates from a study of blood T cell repertoires in COVID-19. Study as a whole: The samples span acute and convalescent COVID-19 from the United States, Italy and Spain. T cells, B-cell-depleted T cells, or PBMCs provided the cDNA or gDNA that served as material.

It was during active infection that Seattle patients were enrolled and then longitudinally followed. The V and J ends lost 6 bases and 8 bases, in that order; junction bases with no gene match: 7. The CDR3 has 13 residues. Per the authors' pipeline: Estimation of nucleated cell counts relied on the amplification of reference gene primers. Libraries were prepared by immunoSEQ multiplex PCR; TCRdb keeps only in-frame clonotypes and omits some of them. That table furnishes V, J and clone size, whereas the DNA furnished D and trimming. The profile shows under 200,000 clones, around nine tenths of them singletons.

The receptor's source is a woman aged 70-85 years with COVID-19, enrolled during active disease. V gene TRBV12-3 or TRBV12-4 combines with J gene TRBJ1-1; the match to TRBD1 covers 9 bases. Material for sequencing was peripheral blood. Here the CDR3 reads CASSSFGTGEAFF. The CDR3 DNA sequence: TGTGCCAGCAGCTCCTTTGGGACAGGGGAAGCTTTCTTT.